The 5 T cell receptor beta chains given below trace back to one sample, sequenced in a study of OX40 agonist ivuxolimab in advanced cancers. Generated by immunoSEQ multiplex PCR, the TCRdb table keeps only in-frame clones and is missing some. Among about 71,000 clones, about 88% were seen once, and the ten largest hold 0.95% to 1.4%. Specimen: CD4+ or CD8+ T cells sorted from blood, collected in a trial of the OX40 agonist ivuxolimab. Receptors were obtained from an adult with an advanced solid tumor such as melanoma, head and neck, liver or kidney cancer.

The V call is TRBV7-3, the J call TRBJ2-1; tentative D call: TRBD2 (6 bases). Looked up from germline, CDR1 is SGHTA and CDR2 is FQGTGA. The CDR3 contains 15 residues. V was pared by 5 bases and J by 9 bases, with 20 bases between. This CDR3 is CASSARDSGLSEQFF. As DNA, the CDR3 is TGTGCCAGCAGCGCCCGGGACTCAGGGCTAAGTGAGCAGTTCTTC.

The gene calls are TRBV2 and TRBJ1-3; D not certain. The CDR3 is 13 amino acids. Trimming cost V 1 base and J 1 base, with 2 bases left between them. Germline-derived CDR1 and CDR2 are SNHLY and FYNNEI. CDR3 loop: CASSEESGNTIYF. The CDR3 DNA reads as TGTGCCAGCAGTGAAGAGTCTGGAAACACCATATATTTT.

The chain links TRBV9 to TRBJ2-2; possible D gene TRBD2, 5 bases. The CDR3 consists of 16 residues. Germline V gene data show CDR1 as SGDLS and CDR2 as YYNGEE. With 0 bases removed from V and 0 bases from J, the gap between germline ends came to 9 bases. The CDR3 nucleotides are TGTGCCAGCAGCGTAGAGGAGGCTACGAACACCGGGGAGCTGTTTTTT. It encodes CASSVEEATNTGELFF.

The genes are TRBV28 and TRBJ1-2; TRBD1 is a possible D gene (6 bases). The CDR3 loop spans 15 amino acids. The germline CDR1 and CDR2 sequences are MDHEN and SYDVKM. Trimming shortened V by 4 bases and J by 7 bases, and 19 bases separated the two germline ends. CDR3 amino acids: CASSSTSRGAIGYTF. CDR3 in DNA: TGTGCCAGCAGTTCTACATCCCGGGGGGCAATTGGCTACACCTTC.

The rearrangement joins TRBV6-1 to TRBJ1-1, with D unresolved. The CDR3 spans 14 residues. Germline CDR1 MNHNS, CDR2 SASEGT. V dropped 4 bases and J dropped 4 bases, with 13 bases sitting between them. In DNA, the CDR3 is TGTGCCAGCAGTGGGCGCGGGTGGAGCACTGAAGCTTTCTTT. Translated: CASSGRGWSTEAFF.